The T cell receptor beta chain under discussion was sequenced for a study of spatial heterogeneity in lung cancer. On the study more broadly: Samples were obtained from roughly 65 donors, all untreated early-stage non-small cell lung cancer patients. Detection consistently captured more beta-chain sequences than alpha-chain sequences.

In TCRdb, the 5' RACE reads were re-called with MiXCR into one record per CDR3 protein. The table includes some 36,000 distinct CDR3 sequences, 6% to 9.5% detected once. As for time point: blood at routine non-recurrence follow-up after resection. This clonotype showed up many times. The sample in question was PBMCs, obtained at follow-up. This clonotype was sampled from a male donor with early-stage non-small cell lung cancer.

The CDR3 DNA reads TGCGCCAGCAGTGTCCGTGGACTAGCGGGGAGGAATGAGCAGTTCTTC. Protein: CASSVRGLAGRNEQFF. This sequence joins TRBV10-1 and TRBJ2-1; TRBD2 agrees at 12 bases. Germline trimming cut 4 bases from V and 7 bases from J; bases unmatched to any gene: 8. The V gene's germline CDR1 is WNHNN and CDR2 SYGVQD (reference sequence). The length of the CDR3 is 16 residues.